The clone carrying this TCR beta chain was found a few times. This specimen comes from a study of blood T cell repertoires in COVID-19. Background on the study: Some COVID-19 samples were acute and others convalescent; all came from the United States, Italy and Spain. The cDNA or gDNA used as material had been derived from T cells, B-cell-depleted T cells, or PBMCs.

Per the germline V gene, CDR1 is MGHRA and CDR2 is YSYEKL. The CDR3 covers 19 residues. With 0 bases removed from V and 4 bases from J, the gap between germline ends came to 24 bases. Authors' methods: Nucleated cell number was recorded as an estimate derived from reference gene primer amplification. Repertoires were generated with immunoSEQ multiplex PCR, while TCRdb's copy carries only in-frame clones and drops some. The V and J calls and clone size were taken over from that table, and D and trimming were inferred from the DNA. Among some 89,000 clones listed, around 80% were seen once. The specimen was peripheral blood. The chain links TRBV4-1 to TRBJ1-2; maybe TRBD1 (5 bases). This clonotype originated in a woman older than 75 with acute or convalescent COVID-19. CDR3 in amino acids: CASSQDGGREVRDVYGYTF. The CDR3 bases are TGCGCCAGCAGCCAAGATGGGGGAAGGGAGGTCAGGGACGTCTATGGCTACACCTTC.